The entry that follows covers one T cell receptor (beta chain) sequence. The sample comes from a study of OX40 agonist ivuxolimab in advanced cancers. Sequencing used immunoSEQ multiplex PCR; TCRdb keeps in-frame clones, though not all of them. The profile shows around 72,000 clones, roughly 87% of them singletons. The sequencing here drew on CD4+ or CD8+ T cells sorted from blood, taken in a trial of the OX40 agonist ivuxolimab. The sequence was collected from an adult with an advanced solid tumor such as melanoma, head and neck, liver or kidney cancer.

The CDR3 nucleotides are TGTGCCAGCACGAACCTATTCGGGGAGGGACCAGATTCACCCCTCCACTTT. It encodes CASTNLFGEGPDSPLHF. This sequence joins TRBV27 and TRBJ1-6; D possibly corresponds to TRBD1 (5 bases). CDR3 length equals 17 residues. Germline V gene data show CDR1 as MNHEY and CDR2 as SMNVEV (reference sequence). Trimming took off 7 bases at V and 8 bases at J, with 24 bases between the two ends.